The 26 T cell receptor beta chains given below trace back to one sample, sequenced in a study of metastatic and nonmetastatic thyroid tumors (TCRdb year 2020). Before undergoing thyroid surgery, none of the patients had been given any kind of treatment. Library creation used PCR. The run used an Illumina HiSeq 4000. TCRdb trimmed public reads at Q25 via fastp, called clones via MiXCR and kept in-frame beta chains. Across this sample there are around 30,000 clones, with roughly a tenth seen only once. The ten largest make up approximately 15% of the sample. The source material was blood. These receptors originate from a female donor with papillary thyroid cancer or a benign thyroid nodule (not recorded which). Some clones in this sample may be carry-over from other donors' samples.

This clone was seen at least ten times. The chain links TRBV14 to TRBJ2-1; 8 nucleotides line up with TRBD2. The ends lost 4 bases at V and 7 bases at J; junction bases unmatched: 0. Per the germline V gene, CDR1 is SGHDN and CDR2 is FVKESK. The CDR3 is made up of 12 amino acids. CDR3 nucleotide sequence: TGTGCCAGCAGCCCTAGCGGGAATGAGCAGTTCTTC. Encoded protein: CASSPSGNEQFF. Drawing the rest from reference TRBV14 and TRBJ2-1, the complete variable domain is EAGVTQFPSHSVIEKGQTVTLRCDPISGHDNLYWYRRVMGKEIKFLLHFVKESKQDESGMPNNRFLAERTGGTYSTLKVQPAELEDSGVYFCASSPSGNEQFFGPGTRLTVL.

This clone was found many times. CDR3 nucleotide sequence: TGTGCCAGCAGCCTCCTGACTAGTCCTCTCTACGAGCAGTACTTC. This codes for CASSLLTSPLYEQYF. The chain joins TRBV3-1 to TRBJ2-7; D might be TRBD2 (6 bases). This CDR3 is built from 15 residues. V was clipped by 4 bases and J by 3 bases, with 16 bases between them. Germline CDR1 and CDR2: LGHDT and YNNKEL (reference sequence).

This clone was recorded at least ten times. V usage is TRBV18 and J usage is TRBJ2-5; 10 nucleotides align to TRBD1. There are 17 residues in the CDR3. V was clipped by 0 bases and J by 5 bases; unmatched bases: 9. Germline CDR1 KGHSH, CDR2 LQKENI. CDR3 in amino acids: CASSPPGQGTPQETQYF. The CDR3 DNA sequence: TGTGCCAGCTCACCACCGGGACAGGGGACCCCCCAGGAGACCCAGTACTTC.

This clone was counted only a few times. V gene TRBV12-3 or TRBV12-4 combines with J gene TRBJ2-5; D is perhaps TRBD1 (5 bases). The CDR3 loop spans 15 amino acids. V was shortened by 4 bases and J by 4 bases, with 16 bases between the two germline ends. The CDR3 DNA is TGTGCCAGCAGTTCTCCGCAGGGCTATGGAGAGACCCAGTACTTC. Translating it yields CASSSPQGYGETQYF.

This chain uses TRBV13 with TRBJ2-2; the match to TRBD1 covers 9 bases. The CDR3 extends over 15 amino acids. The V and J ends lost 6 bases and 6 bases, in that order; junction bases with no gene match: 8. Germline V gene data show CDR1 as PRHDT and CDR2 as FYEKMQ (reference sequence). CDR3 nucleotide sequence: TGTGCCAGCAGTCGGGGACAGGGCGATTCCGGGGAGCTGTTTTTT. As protein: CASSRGQGDSGELFF. Variable domain in full (rest from reference TRBV13 and TRBJ2-2): AAGVIQSPRHLIKEKRETATLKCYPIPRHDTVYWYQQGPGQDPQFLISFYEKMQSDKGSIPDRFSAQQFSDYHSELNMSSLELGDSALYFCASSRGQGDSGELFFGEGSRLTVL.

This clone was detected a few times. The rearrangement joins TRBV7-3 to TRBJ2-1, with a weak D call TRBD1 (5 bases). V was pared by 5 bases and J by 7 bases, with 9 bases between. Germline V gene data show CDR1 as SGHTA and CDR2 as FQGTGA. This CDR3 spans 12 amino acids. CDR3 sequence: CASSPHRNEQFF. CDR3 bases: TGTGCCAGCAGCCCGCACAGGAATGAGCAGTTCTTC.

In this sample, this clone turned up many times. V and J are TRBV10-3 and TRBJ2-1, with TRBD2 matching 13 bases. The germline V gene has CDR1 ENHRY and CDR2 SYGVKD. Trimming cost V 0 bases and J 9 bases; bases outside gene matches: 8. The CDR3 runs 17 residues. The CDR3 DNA reads TGTGCCATCAGTGAGTCAGAGACTAGCGGGAGGTCGGGTGAGCAGTTCTTC. This sequence encodes CAISESETSGRSGEQFF.

This clone was found many times. The rearrangement uses TRBV18 and TRBJ1-1; TRBD1 matches 12 bases. The CDR3 sequence is 14 residues long. Germline CDR1 and CDR2: KGHSH and LQKENI. V lost 5 bases and J lost 7; bases outside the gene matches: 5. CDR3 sequence reads: CASSSGQGAGEAFF. The CDR3 DNA follows: TGTGCCAGCTCATCGGGACAGGGGGCAGGTGAAGCTTTCTTT. The entire variable domain, with the rest obtained from reference TRBV18 and TRBJ1-1, is as follows: NAGVMQNPRHLVRRRGQEARLRCSPMKGHSHVYWYRQLPEEGLKFMVYLQKENIIDESGMPKERFSAEFPKEGPSILRIQQVVRGDSAAYFCASSSGQGAGEAFFGQGTRLTVV.

This clone was found many times. The chain uses TRBV2 and TRBJ2-1; no definite D call. The V gene's germline CDR1 is SNHLY and CDR2 FYNNEI. V was shortened by 4 bases and J by 9 bases, with 13 bases between the two germline ends. This CDR3 has 13 residues. In DNA form, the CDR3 reads TGTGCCAGCAGTGCCCTGACCTCGGGTGAGCAGTTCTTC. Translation gives CASSALTSGEQFF. The full variable domain, completed using reference TRBV2 and TRBJ2-1, is EPEVTQTPSHQVTQMGQEVILRCVPISNHLYFYWYRQILGQKVEFLVSFYNNEISEKSEIFDDQFSVERPDGSNFTLKIRSTKLEDSAMYFCASSALTSGEQFFGPGTRLTVL.

In this sample, this clone turned up many times. The V call is TRBV7-9, the J call TRBJ1-5; no reliable D call. The CDR3 runs 15 residues. The germline gives CDR1 SEHNR, CDR2 FQNEAQ (reference sequence). V gave up 1 base and J gave up 0 bases, with 7 bases separating them. CDR3 sequence: CASSLGQYSNQPQHF. CDR3 bases: TGTGCCAGCAGCTTAGGGCAGTATAGCAATCAGCCCCAGCATTTT.

This clone appeared a few times. The chain uses TRBV30 and TRBJ2-3; D may match TRBD1 or TRBD2 (6 bases each). V gave up 2 bases and J gave up 6 bases, with 15 bases separating them. The CDR3 sequence is 14 residues long. Germline-derived CDR1 and CDR2 are GTSNPN and SVGIG (reference sequence). The CDR3 nucleotides read TGTGCCTGGAGTCGGGCAGGGGCGGGGGATACGCAGTATTTT. Residues: CAWSRAGAGDTQYF.

Of note for this clone: Other DNA sequences of this sample code for an identical CDR3. The rearrangement uses TRBV6-2 or TRBV6-3 and TRBJ2-7, with 11 positions matching TRBD2. CDR1 is MNHEY, CDR2 SVGEGT, per germline. V lost 2 bases, J lost 0 bases, and 12 bases stayed unmatched. CDR3 length: 19 amino acids. CDR3 coding DNA: TGTGCCAGCAGTTACGTCGCTCCTAGCGGGGGGATATTCTCCTACGAGCAGTACTTC. Amino acid sequence: CASSYVAPSGGIFSYEQYF.

This clone came up a few times. The V call is TRBV2, the J call TRBJ1-5; D may be TRBD1 (5 bases). CDR3 length equals 15 residues. CDR1 is SNHLY, CDR2 FYNNEI, per germline. V was cut by 8 bases and J by 5 bases, with 19 bases left in between. The CDR3 spells CASLLRRGGDQPQHF. CDR3 DNA sequence: TGTGCCAGCCTCCTGCGGCGGGGAGGGGATCAGCCCCAGCATTTT. The entire variable domain, with the rest obtained from reference TRBV2 and TRBJ1-5, is as follows: EPEVTQTPSHQVTQMGQEVILRCVPISNHLYFYWYRQILGQKVEFLVSFYNNEISEKSEIFDDQFSVERPDGSNFTLKIRSTKLEDSAMYFCASLLRRGGDQPQHFGDGTRLSIL.

This clone showed up many times. Other DNA sequences in the same sample also yield this CDR3. The chain recombines TRBV4-3 with TRBJ1-4; 7 nucleotides line up with TRBD1. The germline V gene has CDR1 LGHNA and CDR2 YSLEER. The length of the CDR3 is 18 residues. Trimming cost V 0 bases and J 11 bases; bases outside gene matches: 18. In DNA, the CDR3 is TGCGCCAGCAGCCAAGAGGGCCCCCAAGGAGGGGGCCCTAAGAAACTGTTTTTT. The encoded protein is CASSQEGPQGGGPKKLFF.

This sequence joins TRBV7-2 and TRBJ2-7; 8 bases are a match to TRBD1. This CDR3 has 13 amino acids. Germline V gene lookup returns CDR1 SGHTA and CDR2 FQGNSA. Germline trimming cut 5 bases from V and 2 bases from J; bases unmatched to any gene: 2. The CDR3 sequence: CASSPTGAYEQYF. The CDR3 DNA is TGTGCCAGCAGCCCGACAGGGGCCTACGAGCAGTACTTC.

The sample holds a few counts of this clone. The chain joins TRBV20-1 to TRBJ1-2, with 8 bases fitting TRBD1. The V and J ends lost 4 bases and 4 bases, in that order; junction bases with no gene match: 8. The CDR3 sequence is 14 residues long. Germline CDR1 reads DFQATT; CDR2 reads SNEGSKA (reference sequence). DNA of the CDR3: TGCAGTGCTATCGGACAGGGAGGTGGCTATGGCTACACCTTC. The encoded protein is CSAIGQGGGYGYTF.

There are many counts of this clone. J is TRBJ2-4 and V is TRBV18; weak D call: TRBD2 (5 bases). From germline, CDR1 is KGHSH and CDR2 LQKENI. V lost 3 bases, J lost 8 bases, and 14 bases lay in between. The CDR3 sequence is 14 residues long. This chain's CDR3 is CASSPEWGAHIQYF. The CDR3 DNA reads TGTGCCAGCTCACCGGAATGGGGAGCCCACATTCAGTACTTC.

This clone is medium-sized by share. DNA for the CDR3: TGTGCCAGCACTGATAGGACCTCTAACTATGGCTACACCTTC. Its translation is CASTDRTSNYGYTF. The chain joins TRBV6-1 to TRBJ1-2, with D unclear. Trimming left V 7 bases short and J 0 bases short, with 12 bases between. Germline CDR1 MNHNS, CDR2 SASEGT. CDR3 length: 14 residues.

This clone has a count of ten or more. The J gene is TRBJ1-5, the V gene TRBV10-3; no definite D call. Trimming shortened V by 0 bases and J by 1 base, and 7 bases separated the two germline ends. This CDR3 comprises 15 residues. Germline V CDR1 and CDR2: ENHRY, SYGVKD. The CDR3 region is CAISESEGSNQPQHF. CDR3 bases: TGTGCCATCAGTGAGTCGGAAGGGAGCAATCAGCCCCAGCATTTT.

This chain joins TRBV11-1 and TRBJ2-5; a possible D gene is TRBD1 (5 bases). V was shortened by 7 bases and J by 2 bases, with 20 bases between the two germline ends. CDR1 is SGHAT, CDR2 FQDESV, per germline (reference sequence). CDR3 length equals 16 residues. CDR3 sequence (DNA): TGTGCCAGCACCCCATCCCCAGGGCTTCGGCAAGAGACCCAGTACTTC. Its protein is CASTPSPGLRQETQYF.

This clone was observed at least ten times. This rearrangement joins TRBV7-3 to TRBJ2-3; 13 bases agree with TRBD2. The V segment lost 5 bases and the J segment 2 bases; nucleotides outside the gene matches: 7. Germline V CDR1 and CDR2: SGHTA, FQGTGA. The CDR3 has 17 amino acids. DNA for the CDR3: TGTGCCAGCAGCCCCCAGACTAGCGGGAGGCTCACAGATACGCAGTATTTT. Translating gives CASSPQTSGRLTDTQYF.

This clone was seen ten or more times. J is TRBJ2-5 and V is TRBV6-2 or TRBV6-3; D may be TRBD2 (6 bases). Per germline, CDR1 MNHEY and CDR2 SVGEGT. The CDR3 length is 14 residues. V gave up 2 bases and J gave up 5 bases, with 12 bases separating them. The CDR3 sequence is CASSYRFRGETQYF. CDR3 DNA sequence: TGTGCCAGCAGTTACCGGTTCCGGGGGGAGACCCAGTACTTC.

This clone was observed at least ten times. The V and J genes are TRBV5-6 and TRBJ2-4, with D possibly being TRBD2 (5 bases). This CDR3 region has 15 residues. V lost 0 bases and J 0 bases, leaving 7 bases between the germline ends. Germline V gene data show CDR1 as SGHDT and CDR2 as YYEEEE. The CDR3 protein is CASSLGTLAKNIQYF. CDR3 nucleotides: TGTGCCAGCAGCTTGGGGACTTTAGCCAAAAACATTCAGTACTTC.

The table lists this clone with many counts. The gene calls are TRBV9 and TRBJ1-1; 8 nucleotides agree with TRBD1. Per the germline V gene, CDR1 is SGDLS and CDR2 is YYNGEE. The CDR3 contains 14 residues. V lost 4 bases and J lost 4; bases outside the gene matches: 6. CDR3: CASSPGGEGTEAFF. For the CDR3, the DNA is TGTGCCAGCAGCCCAGGGGGCGAGGGCACTGAAGCTTTCTTT.

The genes are TRBV6-4 and TRBJ2-1; D gene unclear. The CDR3 contains 15 residues. Germline loops: CDR1 MRHNA, CDR2 SNTAGT. CDR3 loop: CLFKWANIAYNEQFF. The CDR3 coding sequence is TGTCTTTTTAAGTGGGCAAACATCGCGTACAATGAGCAGTTCTTC.

Only a few counts were recorded for this clone. The V call is TRBV20-1, the J call TRBJ2-4, with TRBD1 matching 9 bases. Germline-derived CDR1 and CDR2 are DFQATT and SNEGSKA (reference sequence). Germline trimming cut 5 bases from V and 7 bases from J; bases unmatched to any gene: 9. The CDR3 covers 14 residues. The chain's CDR3 is CSADGTGFDNIQYF. CDR3 DNA sequence: TGCAGTGCTGACGGGACAGGGTTTGATAACATTCAGTACTTC.